These 10 T cell receptor beta chains were sequenced from one sample in a study of blood T cell repertoires in COVID-19. TCRdb's copy holds only in-frame clones and misses some; the assay was immunoSEQ multiplex PCR. The sample yields over 100,000 clones, around 83% seen once. The specimen sequenced was peripheral blood. The receptor source for this set is a woman aged 80 or over with active or convalescent COVID-19.

This clone was counted a few times. V gene TRBV7-9 combines with J gene TRBJ2-7, with 7 bases that match TRBD1. There are 12 residues in the CDR3. With V trimmed by 4 bases and J by 5 bases, 2 bases remained unmatched. Germline assignment: CDR1 SEHNR and CDR2 FQNEAQ (reference sequence). CDR3 in amino acids: CASSSTGNEQYF. The CDR3 DNA reads TGTGCCAGCAGCTCGACAGGGAACGAGCAGTACTTC.

V is TRBV9 and J is TRBJ2-7, with TRBD2 matching over 7 bases. The CDR3 spans 15 residues. Germline CDR1 SGDLS, CDR2 YYNGEE. J gave up 3 bases and V 1 base, and 7 bases lay outside the gene matches. The CDR3 region is CASSVSSGVYYEQYF. CDR3 nucleotides: TGTGCCAGCAGCGTATCTAGCGGAGTTTACTACGAGCAGTACTTC.

This chain links TRBV3-1 (or the pseudogene TRBV3-2) with TRBJ2-5; 11 bases fit TRBD1. The germline V gene has CDR1 LGHDT and CDR2 YNNKEL (reference sequence). The V segment lost 3 bases and the J segment 0 bases; nucleotides outside the gene matches: 3. The CDR3 covers 16 residues. The CDR3 DNA reads TGTGCCAGCAGCCACTTGGACAGGGGGCACCAAGAGACCCAGTACTTC. Translation: CASSHLDRGHQETQYF.

The chain uses TRBV21-1 and TRBJ1-1; whether TRBD1, the table's D call, matches the DNA was not checked. TRBV21-1 is described as a pseudogene. This CDR3 spans 14 amino acids. The CDR3 sequence: CASRIRSGNTEAFF. Written as DNA, the CDR3 is TGTGCCAGCAGGATCAGGTCCGGGAACACTGAAGCTTTCTTT.

The V call is TRBV4-1, the J call TRBJ2-1, with 11 positions matching TRBD2. The junction had 4 bases not matched to a gene; V was cut back by 4 bases and J by 5 bases. CDR1 and CDR2 (germline): MGHRA, YSYEKL. The CDR3 sequence is 15 residues long. Here the CDR3 reads CASSRLAGLNNEQFF. CDR3 DNA: TGCGCCAGCAGCCGACTAGCGGGGCTTAACAATGAGCAGTTCTTC.

The chain has TRBV15 and TRBJ1-2; 8 bases fit TRBD1. The V gene end was trimmed by 1 base and the J gene end by 5 bases; junction bases not matched to a gene: 12. The CDR3 is 17 amino acids. Germline assignment: CDR1 LNHNV and CDR2 YYDKDF (reference sequence). CDR3 amino acids: CATSRGDTGGRLYGYTF. CDR3 bases: TGTGCCACCAGCAGAGGAGATACAGGGGGTCGCCTATATGGCTACACCTTC.

The chain links TRBV6-6 to TRBJ2-7; D ambiguous. Germline V gives CDR1 MNHNY, CDR2 SVGAGI (reference sequence). V lost 4 bases to trimming and J lost 0 bases, with 13 bases between them. The CDR3 is 15 amino acids. The CDR3 nucleotides are TGTGCCAGCAGTTCCCCACACGTCAGCTCCTACGAGCAGTACTTC. Protein product: CASSSPHVSSYEQYF.

This chain joins TRBV5-6 and TRBJ2-2; 8 bases match TRBD2. V lost 0 bases, J lost 6 bases, and 16 bases stayed unmatched. The CDR3 totals 19 residues. CDR1 and CDR2 (germline): SGHDT, YYEEEE. Here the CDR3 DNA reads TGTGCCAGCAGCTTGGACGTACTAAGGGGAGCGGGAGTGTCCGGGGAGCTGTTTTTT. Its translation: CASSLDVLRGAGVSGELFF.

The chain is built from TRBV7-9 and TRBJ2-3, with TRBD2 identical over 8 bases. Trimming took 4 bases from V and 5 from J; bases not matched to a gene: 5. CDR3 length equals 14 residues. Germline V gene sequence: CDR1 SEHNR, CDR2 FQNEAQ (reference sequence). The CDR3 loop reads CASSSSGSVDTQYF. The CDR3 bases are TGTGCCAGCAGCTCCAGCGGGAGTGTAGATACGCAGTATTTT.

V is TRBV6-4 and J is TRBJ2-3; 9 nucleotides agree with TRBD2. The CDR3 length is 15 residues. J lost 0 bases, V lost 8 bases, and 6 bases had no gene match. The germline CDR1 and CDR2 sequences are MRHNA and SNTAGT. The CDR3 is CASRAAGGSTDTQYF. For the CDR3, the DNA is TGTGCCAGCCGGGCGGCGGGAGGGAGCACAGATACGCAGTATTTT.